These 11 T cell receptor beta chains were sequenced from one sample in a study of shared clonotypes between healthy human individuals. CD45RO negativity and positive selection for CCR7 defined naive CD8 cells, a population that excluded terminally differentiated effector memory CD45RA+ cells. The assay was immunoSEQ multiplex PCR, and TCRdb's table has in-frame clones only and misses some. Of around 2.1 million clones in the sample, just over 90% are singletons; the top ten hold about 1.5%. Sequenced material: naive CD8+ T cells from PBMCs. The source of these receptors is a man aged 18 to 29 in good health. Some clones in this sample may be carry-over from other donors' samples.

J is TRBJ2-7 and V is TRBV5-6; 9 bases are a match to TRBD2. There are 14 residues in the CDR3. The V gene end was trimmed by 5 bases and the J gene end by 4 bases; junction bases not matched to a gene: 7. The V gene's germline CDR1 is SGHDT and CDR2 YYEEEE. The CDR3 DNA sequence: TGTGCCAGCAGACTAGCGGGCGTAGGGTACGAGCAGTACTTC. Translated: CASRLAGVGYEQYF. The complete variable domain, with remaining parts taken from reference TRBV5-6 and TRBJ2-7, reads DAGVTQSPTHLIKTRGQQVTLRCSPKSGHDTVSWYQQALGQGPQFIFQYYEEEERQRGNFPDRFSGHQFPNYSSELNVNALLLGDSALYLCASRLAGVGYEQYFGPGTRLTVT.

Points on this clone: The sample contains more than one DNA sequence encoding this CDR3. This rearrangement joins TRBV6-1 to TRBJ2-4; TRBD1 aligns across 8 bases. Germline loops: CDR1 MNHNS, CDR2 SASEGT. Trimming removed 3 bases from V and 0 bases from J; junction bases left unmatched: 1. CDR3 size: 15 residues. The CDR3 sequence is CASSDRGLAKNIQYF. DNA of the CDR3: TGTGCCAGCAGTGACAGGGGGCTAGCCAAAAACATTCAGTACTTC.

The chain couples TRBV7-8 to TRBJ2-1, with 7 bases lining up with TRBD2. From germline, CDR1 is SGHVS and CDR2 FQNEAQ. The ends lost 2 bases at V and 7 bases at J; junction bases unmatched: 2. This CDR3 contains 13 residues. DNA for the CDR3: TGTGCCAGCAGCTTAACCGGGAGGAATGAGCAGTTCTTC. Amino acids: CASSLTGRNEQFF.

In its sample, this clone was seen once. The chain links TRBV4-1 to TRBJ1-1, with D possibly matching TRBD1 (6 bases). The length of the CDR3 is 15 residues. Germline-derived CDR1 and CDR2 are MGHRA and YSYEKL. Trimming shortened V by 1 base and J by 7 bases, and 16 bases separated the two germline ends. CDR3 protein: CASSQAGAGKSEAFF. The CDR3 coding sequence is TGCGCCAGCAGCCAAGCGGGGGCGGGGAAGAGTGAAGCTTTCTTT.

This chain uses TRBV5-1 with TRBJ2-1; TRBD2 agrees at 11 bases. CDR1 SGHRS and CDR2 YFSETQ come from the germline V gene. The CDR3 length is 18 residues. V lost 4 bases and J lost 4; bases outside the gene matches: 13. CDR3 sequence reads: CASSHTSGGPEGYNEQFF. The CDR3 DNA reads TGCGCCAGCAGCCACACTAGCGGGGGCCCTGAGGGATACAATGAGCAGTTCTTC. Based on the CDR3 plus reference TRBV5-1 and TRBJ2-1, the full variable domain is KAGVTQTPRYLIKTRGQQVTLSCSPISGHRSVSWYQQTPGQGLQFLFEYFSETQRNKGNFPGRFSGRQFSNSRSEMNVSTLELGDSALYLCASSHTSGGPEGYNEQFFGPGTRLTVL.

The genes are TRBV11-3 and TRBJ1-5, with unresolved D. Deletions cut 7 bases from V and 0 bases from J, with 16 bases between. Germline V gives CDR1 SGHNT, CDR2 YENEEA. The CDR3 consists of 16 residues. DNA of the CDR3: TGTGCCAGCACCAACAAGAGAAGATTTAGCAATCAGCCCCAGCATTTT. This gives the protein CASTNKRRFSNQPQHF.

CDR3 nucleotide sequence: TGTGCCAGCAGGACCCTCGGCGGAGGGCGCACAGATACGCAGTATTTT. This translates into CASRTLGGGRTDTQYF. The V call is TRBV27, the J call TRBJ2-3; weak D call: TRBD2 (6 bases). This CDR3 is 16 amino acids long. Trimming shortened V by 6 bases and J by 1 base, and 17 bases separated the two germline ends. Germline assignment: CDR1 MNHEY and CDR2 SMNVEV (reference sequence).

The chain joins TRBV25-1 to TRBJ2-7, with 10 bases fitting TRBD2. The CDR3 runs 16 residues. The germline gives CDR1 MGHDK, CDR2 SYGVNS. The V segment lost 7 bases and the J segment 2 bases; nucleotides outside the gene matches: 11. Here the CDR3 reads CASTSGGAGGTYEQYF. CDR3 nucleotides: TGTGCCAGCACCTCGGGAGGAGCGGGAGGGACCTACGAGCAGTACTTC.

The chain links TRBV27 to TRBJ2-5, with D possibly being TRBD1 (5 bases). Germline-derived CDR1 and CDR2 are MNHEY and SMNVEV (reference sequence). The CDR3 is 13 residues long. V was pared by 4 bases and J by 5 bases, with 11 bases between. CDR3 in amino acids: CASSSTDTETQYF. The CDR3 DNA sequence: TGTGCCAGCAGTTCGACAGATACGGAGACCCAGTACTTC.

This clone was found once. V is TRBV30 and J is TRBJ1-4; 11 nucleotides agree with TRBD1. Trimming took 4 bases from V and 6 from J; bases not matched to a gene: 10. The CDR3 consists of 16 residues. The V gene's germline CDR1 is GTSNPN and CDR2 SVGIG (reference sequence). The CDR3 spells CAWTFGQGALYEKLFF. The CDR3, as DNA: TGTGCCTGGACCTTCGGACAGGGGGCGCTTTATGAAAAACTGTTTTTT.

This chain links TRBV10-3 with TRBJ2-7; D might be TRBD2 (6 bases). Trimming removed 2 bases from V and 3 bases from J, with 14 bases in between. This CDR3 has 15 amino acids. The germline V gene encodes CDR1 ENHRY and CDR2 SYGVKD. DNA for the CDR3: TGTGCCATCAGTGAGGCGGATGGGACTTACTACGAGCAGTACTTC. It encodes CAISEADGTYYEQYF.